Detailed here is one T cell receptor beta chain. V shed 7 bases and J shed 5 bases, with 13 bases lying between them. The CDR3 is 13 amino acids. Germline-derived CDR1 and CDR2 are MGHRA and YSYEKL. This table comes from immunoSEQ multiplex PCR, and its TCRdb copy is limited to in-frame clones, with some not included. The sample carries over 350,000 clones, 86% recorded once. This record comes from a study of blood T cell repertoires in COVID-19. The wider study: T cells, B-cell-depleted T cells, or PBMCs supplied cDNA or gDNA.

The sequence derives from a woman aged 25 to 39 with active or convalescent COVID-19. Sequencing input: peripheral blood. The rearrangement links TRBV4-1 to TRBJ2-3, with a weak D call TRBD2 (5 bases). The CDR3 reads CASMQDEGDTQYF. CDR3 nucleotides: TGCGCCAGCATGCAAGATGAGGGAGATACGCAGTATTTT.